This T cell receptor (beta chain) was profiled in a study of CD8 T cells in ankylosing spondylitis. Overall study results and limits: Matched ankylosing spondylitis synovial fluid reportedly showed significant enrichment of disease-linked clones. For ankylosing spondylitis blood, a TCR beta motif of seven to nine highly homologous variants appeared characteristic. Some motif variants were previously reported in reactive arthritis synovial fluid and blood.

From germline, CDR1 is SEHNR and CDR2 FQNEAQ (reference sequence). The length of the CDR3 is 16 residues. Deletions cut 1 base from V and 0 bases from J, with 13 bases between. This clonotype was seen more than once but under ten times. The antigen is undetermined. In TCRdb, the 5' RACE reads were re-called with MiXCR into one record per CDR3 protein. The repertoire holds about 360,000 distinct CDR3 sequences, with 20% as singletons. Sequenced: blood, either unsorted or a sorted T cell fraction (not recorded which). This receptor was identified in a male donor with ankylosing spondylitis or in good health (not recorded which). This chain uses TRBV7-9 with TRBJ2-7; either TRBD1 or TRBD2 may supply D (6 bases each). DNA of the CDR3: TGTGCCAGCAGCTTAGTCGGGGGCGAAAGCTCCTACGAGCAGTACTTC. Residues: CASSLVGGESSYEQYF.